The entry below describes one T cell receptor (beta chain). The data were taken from a study of PD-L1 blockade in urothelial cancer. Study-level background: Chemotherapy regimens numbering 0 to 3 had been given to patients. Blood yielded a median of about 140,000 T cells per sample.

Time point given: pretreatment peripheral blood. Germline V gives CDR1 LNHDA, CDR2 SQIVND (reference sequence). CDR3 length equals 15 residues. Trimming removed 5 bases at V and 10 bases at J, with 21 bases between. Sequenced by immunoSEQ multiplex PCR; TCRdb stores in-frame clones only, minus some. Of 100,000 to 150,000 clones in the sample, approximately 84% are singletons; the top ten hold 2.5% to 3.5%. This clonotype was obtained from a man aged 50 to 60 with urothelial cancer. The input for sequencing was PBMCs, taken around atezolizumab (anti-PD-L1) treatment. The gene calls are TRBV19 and TRBJ2-1, with TRBD1 as a possible D gene (6 bases). CDR3 residues: CASSVSGQLNREQFF. In nucleotides, the CDR3 is TGTGCCAGTAGTGTATCCGGACAGCTTAATAGAGAGCAGTTCTTC.